Listed below are T cell receptor beta chains from one sample, sequenced in a study of T cell responses to AZD1222 COVID-19 vaccine. Repertoires were generated with immunoSEQ multiplex PCR, while TCRdb's copy carries only in-frame clones and drops some. In the table there are about 120,000 clones, about 86% of which are singletons. Material: peripheral blood, obtained 28 days after the second AZD1222 dose. All receptors derive from an adult who received the AZD1222 COVID-19 vaccine. Each CDR3 is given with its conserved first and last residue. The D gene is left open where the match is weak. Expanded clones are given a class, and other clones once, few, many or no size at all.

d_gene,v_gene,j_gene,abundance,CDR3aa,CDR3nt
.,TRBV28,TRBJ1-3,.,CASSSAGPGNTIYF,TGTGCCAGCAGCTCGGCAGGGCCTGGAAACACCATATATTTT
.,TRBV6-4,TRBJ1-4,.,CASSDSYNGGTSNEKLFF,TGTGCCAGCAGTGACTCGTACAACGGAGGGACGTCAAATGAAAAACTGTTTTTT
TRBD2,TRBV7-2,TRBJ2-5,.,CASSFAGEETQYF,TGTGCCAGCAGCTTTGCGGGGGAAGAGACCCAGTACTTC
TRBD2,TRBV3-1/TRBV3-2,TRBJ2-7,once,CATRRAGEPYEQYF,TGTGCCACCAGGAGGGCGGGAGAACCCTACGAGCAGTACTTC
.,TRBV3-1/TRBV3-2,TRBJ1-2,.,CASSQRPNQPYGYTF,TGTGCCAGCAGTCAGCGTCCGAACCAACCCTATGGCTACACCTTC
.,TRBV12-3/TRBV12-4,TRBJ2-5,.,CASSLAGYRTQYF,TGTGCCAGCAGTTTAGCGGGGTATCGGACCCAGTACTTC
TRBD2,TRBV3-1/TRBV3-2,TRBJ2-1,.,CASSQEKLAWFHNEQFF,TGTGCCAGCAGCCAAGAAAAACTAGCGTGGTTCCACAATGAGCAGTTCTTC
.,TRBV6-6,TRBJ1-2,.,CASTPGRLTYGYTF,TGTGCCAGCACCCCGGGCAGGCTCACCTATGGCTACACCTTC
.,TRBV7-9,TRBJ2-5,.,CASSLRVETQYF,TGTGCCAGCAGCTTAAGGGTAGAGACCCAGTACTTC
.,TRBV6-4,TRBJ2-3,.,CASSATGPADTQYF,TGTGCCAGCAGTGCTACGGGACCCGCGGATACGCAGTATTTT
.,TRBV18,TRBJ1-1,.,CASSTDRNTEAFF,TGTGCCAGCTCGACTGACAGGAACACTGAAGCTTTCTTT
.,TRBV28,TRBJ2-7,.,CASSLAGTPDSYEQYF,TGTGCCAGCAGTTTGGCCGGGACTCCGGACTCCTACGAGCAGTACTTC
TRBD1,TRBV19,TRBJ1-1,.,CASRSGQGQEAFF,TGTGCCAGCCGATCGGGACAGGGGCAGGAAGCTTTCTTT
.,TRBV10-1,TRBJ2-5,.,CAQMGAPAQYF,TGCGCTCAGATGGGGGCCCCCGCCCAGTACTTC
.,TRBV7-9,TRBJ2-7,.,CASSLDTYEQYF,TGTGCCAGCAGCTTAGACACCTACGAGCAGTACTTC
.,TRBV9,TRBJ1-3,.,CASSVAPPPGNTIYF,TGTGCCAGCAGCGTAGCCCCGCCTCCTGGAAACACCATATATTTT
.,TRBV18,TRBJ2-7,.,CASSPGAGYEQYF,TGTGCCAGCTCACCAGGGGCCGGCTACGAGCAGTACTTC
.,TRBV6-2/TRBV6-3,TRBJ2-7,.,CASSHYEQYF,TGTGCCAGCAGTCATTACGAGCAGTACTTC
.,TRBV4-3,TRBJ2-3,.,CASSQAVWPSTDTQYF,TGCGCCAGCAGCCAAGCGGTTTGGCCTAGCACAGATACGCAGTATTTT
.,TRBV24-1,TRBJ1-1,.,CATSDSGRMNTEAFF,TGTGCCACCAGTGATTCTGGGAGGATGAACACTGAAGCTTTCTTT
.,TRBV5-1,TRBJ1-1,.,CASSLDGVNTEAFF,TGCGCCAGCAGCTTGGACGGGGTGAACACTGAAGCTTTCTTT
.,TRBV6-5,TRBJ1-5,.,CASSSPGGNQPQHF,TGTGCCAGCAGTTCACCAGGTGGCAATCAGCCCCAGCATTTT
.,TRBV6-5,TRBJ2-2,few,CASSYDGVTGELFF,TGTGCCAGCAGTTACGATGGAGTCACCGGGGAGCTGTTTTTT
.,TRBV4-2,TRBJ1-5,.,CASSQDRGHQPQHF,TGTGCCAGCAGCCAAGATCGGGGGCATCAGCCCCAGCATTTT
TRBD2,TRBV7-2,TRBJ2-2,.,CASSPRTSGSLAGELFF,TGTGCCAGCAGCCCTCGGACTAGCGGGAGTCTAGCCGGGGAGCTGTTTTTT
.,TRBV6-5,TRBJ2-2,.,CASSYSGNTGELFF,TGTGCCAGCAGTTACTCAGGGAACACCGGGGAGCTGTTTTTT
.,TRBV6-5,TRBJ1-4,.,CASSAGTEKLFF,TGTGCCAGCAGCGCGGGGACAGAAAAACTGTTTTTT
.,TRBV1,TRBJ1-2,.,CTSSRGQRTYGYTF,TGCACCAGCAGCCGAGGCCAAAGGACCTATGGCTACACCTTC
.,TRBV11-2,TRBJ2-7,.,CASSSIDRIDSYEQYF,TGTGCCAGCAGCTCCATTGACAGGATAGACTCCTACGAGCAGTACTTC
.,TRBV9,TRBJ2-7,.,CASTPGAGYEQYF,TGTGCCAGCACCCCCGGAGCTGGCTACGAGCAGTACTTC
.,TRBV21-1,TRBJ1-3,.,CASSKSELPYTSSGNTIYF,TGTGCCAGCAGCAAAAGTGAGCTACCCTATACGAGCTCTGGAAACACCATATATTTT
TRBD1,TRBV11-3,TRBJ2-1,.,CASSKTGSSYNEQFF,TGTGCCAGCAGCAAGACAGGGAGCTCCTACAATGAGCAGTTCTTC
TRBD2,TRBV9,TRBJ2-3,.,CASSPENQGLAGRTDTQYF,TGTGCCAGCAGCCCCGAGAACCAGGGACTAGCGGGGCGTACAGATACGCAGTATTTT
TRBD1,TRBV27,TRBJ1-1,.,CASSLGQINTEAFF,TGTGCCAGCAGTTTGGGACAGATAAACACTGAAGCTTTCTTT
TRBD1,TRBV10-3,TRBJ2-5,.,CATRTGGEETQYF,TGTGCCACCAGGACAGGGGGGGAAGAGACCCAGTACTTC
.,TRBV4-3,TRBJ1-1,.,CASSQDHGGRREAFF,TGCGCCAGCAGCCAAGATCACGGGGGAAGGAGGGAAGCTTTCTTT
.,TRBV7-2,TRBJ2-7,.,CASSPRRGSLNEF,TGTGCCAGCAGCCCGAGACGGGGATCCTTAAATGAGTTC
TRBD2,TRBV24-1,TRBJ2-1,.,CATSDAMLAGDYNEQFF,TGTGCCACCAGTGACGCGATGCTAGCGGGAGACTACAATGAGCAGTTCTTC
TRBD1,TRBV29-1,TRBJ2-2,once,CSVVTGVHTGELFF,TGCAGCGTTGTAACAGGGGTCCACACCGGGGAGCTGTTTTTT
TRBD2,TRBV7-3,TRBJ2-3,.,CASRDSSGVTDTQYF,TGTGCCAGCAGGGATTCTAGCGGGGTCACAGATACGCAGTATTTT
TRBD2,TRBV7-2,TRBJ2-3,once,CASSFPSGAGASTDTQYF,TGTGCCAGCAGCTTCCCCTCCGGAGCGGGGGCTAGCACAGATACGCAGTATTTT
TRBD2,TRBV18,TRBJ2-1,.,CASSPASGGAGEQFF,TGTGCCAGCTCACCAGCTAGCGGGGGGGCCGGTGAGCAGTTCTTC
.,TRBV16,TRBJ1-2,once,CASSRKTGSDYGYTF,TGTGCCAGCAGCCGGAAAACAGGGTCAGACTATGGCTACACCTTC
.,TRBV7-6,TRBJ2-1,.,CASSLALGRDGEQFF,TGTGCCAGCAGCTTAGCGCTGGGCAGGGACGGTGAGCAGTTCTTC
.,TRBV9,TRBJ1-3,.,CASSPSLQRAGNTIYF,TGTGCCAGCAGCCCCTCCCTCCAAAGGGCTGGAAACACCATATATTTT
.,TRBV9,TRBJ2-5,.,CASSVGHKGSVVVQETQYF,TGTGCCAGCAGCGTAGGGCATAAAGGAAGCGTAGTGGTCCAAGAGACCCAGTACTTC
.,TRBV30,TRBJ2-1,.,CAWSLTGNEQFF,TGTGCCTGGAGTTTAACTGGCAATGAGCAGTTCTTC
.,TRBV7-8,TRBJ1-5,.,CASSLASYGNQPQHF,TGTGCCAGCAGCTTAGCTTCATACGGCAATCAGCCCCAGCATTTT
.,TRBV6-2/TRBV6-3,TRBJ1-5,.,CASSYAGGSNQPQHF,TGTGCCAGCAGTTACGCCGGGGGGAGCAATCAGCCCCAGCATTTT
.,TRBV2,TRBJ2-1,.,CASSGGTVKYNEQFF,TGTGCCAGCAGTGGGGGGACCGTTAAATACAATGAGCAGTTCTTC
.,TRBV14,TRBJ1-2,.,CASSQDRYGYTF,TGTGCCAGCAGCCAAGACCGGTATGGCTACACCTTC
TRBD1,TRBV18,TRBJ1-2,.,CASSPVGQVNDYGYTF,TGTGCCAGCTCACCAGTAGGACAGGTTAACGACTATGGCTACACCTTC
.,TRBV9,TRBJ1-6,.,CASSVDPGNSPLHF,TGTGCCAGCAGCGTAGATCCGGGAAATTCACCCCTCCACTTT
.,TRBV11-2,TRBJ2-3,.,CASSLALIGGADTQYF,TGTGCCAGCAGCTTAGCCCTAATTGGGGGGGCCGATACGCAGTATTTT
.,TRBV27,TRBJ1-2,once,CASSLYGGRDYGYTF,TGTGCCAGCAGTTTATATGGGGGGCGCGACTATGGCTACACCTTC
.,TRBV6-2/TRBV6-3,TRBJ1-1,.,CASSYVRTEAFF,TGTGCCAGCAGTTACGTCAGGACTGAAGCTTTCTTT
TRBD1,TRBV27,TRBJ1-5,.,CASSRTGRNQPQHF,TGTGCCAGCAGTCGGACAGGGCGCAATCAGCCCCAGCATTTT
.,TRBV14,TRBJ2-2,few,CASSQHDGGELFF,TGTGCCAGCAGCCAGCACGACGGGGGGGAGCTGTTTTTT
.,TRBV23-1,TRBJ2-7,.,CASSLLWDEYEQYF,TGCGCCAGCAGCCTATTATGGGATGAGTACGAGCAGTACTTC
.,TRBV6-5,TRBJ1-4,.,CASTEHLGDEKLFF,TGTGCCAGCACCGAGCATCTAGGGGATGAAAAACTGTTTTTT